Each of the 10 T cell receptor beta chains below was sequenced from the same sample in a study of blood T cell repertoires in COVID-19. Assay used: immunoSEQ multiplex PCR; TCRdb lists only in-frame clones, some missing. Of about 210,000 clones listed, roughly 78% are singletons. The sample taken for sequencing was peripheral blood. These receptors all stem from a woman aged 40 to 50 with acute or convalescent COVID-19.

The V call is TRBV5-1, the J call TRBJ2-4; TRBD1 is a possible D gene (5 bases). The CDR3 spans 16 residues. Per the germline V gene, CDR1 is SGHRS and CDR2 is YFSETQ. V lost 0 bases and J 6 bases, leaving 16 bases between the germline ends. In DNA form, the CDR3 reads TGCGCCAGCAGCTTGGTTCGGCCAGGGTCCGGAAACATTCAGTACTTC. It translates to CASSLVRPGSGNIQYF.

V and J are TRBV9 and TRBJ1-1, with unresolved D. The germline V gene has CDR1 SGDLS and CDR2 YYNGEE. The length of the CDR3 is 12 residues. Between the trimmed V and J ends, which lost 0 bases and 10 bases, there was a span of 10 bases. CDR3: CASSVGAEGAFF. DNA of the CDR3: TGTGCCAGCAGCGTAGGAGCGGAGGGAGCTTTCTTT.

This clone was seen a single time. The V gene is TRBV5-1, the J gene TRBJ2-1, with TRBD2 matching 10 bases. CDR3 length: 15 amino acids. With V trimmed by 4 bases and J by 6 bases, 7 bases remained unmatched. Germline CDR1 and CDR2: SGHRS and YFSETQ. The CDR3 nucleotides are TGCGCCAGCAGCCATAGCGGGGGGAGTTCCAATGAGCAGTTCTTC. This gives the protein CASSHSGGSSNEQFF.

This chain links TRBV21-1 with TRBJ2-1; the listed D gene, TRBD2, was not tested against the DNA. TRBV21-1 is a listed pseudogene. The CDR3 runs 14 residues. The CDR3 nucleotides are TGTGCCAGCATACCGGGACTAGGACTTGTGGAGCAGTTCTTC. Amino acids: CASIPGLGLVEQFF.

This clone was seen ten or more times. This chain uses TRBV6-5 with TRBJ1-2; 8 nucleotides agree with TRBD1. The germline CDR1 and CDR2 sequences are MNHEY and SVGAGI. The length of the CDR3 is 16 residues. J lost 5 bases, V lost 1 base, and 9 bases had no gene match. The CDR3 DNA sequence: TGTGCCAGCAGTTACTGGGGGTGGACAGGGTTTTATGGCTACACCTTC. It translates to CASSYWGWTGFYGYTF.

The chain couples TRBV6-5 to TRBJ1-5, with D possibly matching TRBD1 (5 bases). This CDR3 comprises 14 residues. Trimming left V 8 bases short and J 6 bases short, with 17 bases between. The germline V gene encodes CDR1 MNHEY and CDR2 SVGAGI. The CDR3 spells CASRDAGRGQPQHF. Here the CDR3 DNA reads TGTGCCAGCCGCGACGCGGGGCGCGGTCAGCCCCAGCATTTT.

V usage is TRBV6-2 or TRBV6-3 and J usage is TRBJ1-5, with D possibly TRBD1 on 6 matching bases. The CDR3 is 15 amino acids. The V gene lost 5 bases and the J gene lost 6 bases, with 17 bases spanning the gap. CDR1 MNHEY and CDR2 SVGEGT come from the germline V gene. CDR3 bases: TGTGCCAGCAGTCGGTCGGGACAATTGGGTCAGCCCCAGCATTTT. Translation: CASSRSGQLGQPQHF.

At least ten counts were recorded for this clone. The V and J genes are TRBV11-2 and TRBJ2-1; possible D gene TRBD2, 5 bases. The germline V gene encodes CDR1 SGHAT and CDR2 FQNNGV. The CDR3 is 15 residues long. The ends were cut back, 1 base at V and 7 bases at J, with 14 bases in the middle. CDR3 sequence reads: CASSLGGNPFNEQFF. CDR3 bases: TGTGCCAGCAGCTTAGGAGGGAACCCTTTTAATGAGCAGTTCTTC.

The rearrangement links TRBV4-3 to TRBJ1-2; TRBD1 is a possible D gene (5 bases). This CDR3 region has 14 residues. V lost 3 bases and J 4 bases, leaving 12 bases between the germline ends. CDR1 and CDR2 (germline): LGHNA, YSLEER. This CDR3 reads CASSQDAGSYGYTF. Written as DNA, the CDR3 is TGCGCCAGCAGCCAGGATGCAGGGTCCTATGGCTACACCTTC.

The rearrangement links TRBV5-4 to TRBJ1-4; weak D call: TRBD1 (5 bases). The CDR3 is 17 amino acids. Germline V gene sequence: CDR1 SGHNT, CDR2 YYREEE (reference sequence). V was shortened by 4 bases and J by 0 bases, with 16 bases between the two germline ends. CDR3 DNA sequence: TGTGCCAGCAGCCCTGGACACTCTATCGCAACTAATGAAAAACTGTTTTTT. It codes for CASSPGHSIATNEKLFF.